This T cell receptor (beta chain) derives from a study of regulatory T cells in long-lasting Graves disease. Relying on iRepertoire HTBI primers and Arm-PCR of CDR3 regions, the team built TCR beta libraries. TCRdb re-derived calls from the multiplex PCR reads in MiXCR, one entry per CDR3 protein. Here the sample spans about 400,000 distinct CDR3 sequences, more than 20% being singletons. As for time point: persistent/refractory GD, antithyroid drugs over 5 years with positive TRAb. Extracted PBMC RNA gave rise to the TCR library. Peripheral blood, approximately 9.6 milliliters of it, was drawn into EDTA tubes. The sample holds many counts of this clonotype. This clonotype was sampled from a female donor with Graves disease. The sample consisted of peripheral blood mononuclear cells (PBMCs), taken when the disease was refractory, from a patient treated with antithyroid drugs.

CDR3: CASSQTGVKNIQYF. CDR3 nucleotides: TGTGCCAGCAGCCAGACAGGGGTCAAAAACATTCAGTACTTC. The V gene is TRBV28, the J gene TRBJ2-4, with 8 bases aligning to TRBD1. With V trimmed by 6 bases and J by 3 bases, 4 bases remained unmatched. The CDR3 loop spans 14 amino acids. Germline CDR1 reads MDHEN; CDR2 reads SYDVKM.